These T cell receptor beta chains were read from a single sample in a study of blood T cell repertoires in COVID-19. Profiled with immunoSEQ multiplex PCR; TCRdb holds only in-frame clones, not every one. Of some 200,000 clones listed, more than 80% were seen once; the top ten hold 8.5% to 12%. Sequenced: peripheral blood. The source is a woman of 80 years or more with acute or convalescent COVID-19. Both conserved end residues are part of each CDR3. D genes are given only for firm matches. Size is omitted from some rows. Given values are once, few, many or a class for expanded clones.

abundance	v_gene	d_gene	j_gene	CDR3nt	CDR3aa
-	TRBV7-2	-	TRBJ1-1	TGTGCCAGCAGGTCGGGCGGGGTGAACACTGAAGCTTTCTTT	CASRSGGVNTEAFF
once	TRBV4-1	-	TRBJ1-6	TGCGCCAGCAGCCAAGGACCCCCTAGCTCCTATAATTCACCCCTCCACTTT	CASSQGPPSSYNSPLHF
-	TRBV2	-	TRBJ2-2	TGTGCCAGCAGTCTGGCCCCGAGCGGCACCGGGGAGCTGTTTTTT	CASSLAPSGTGELFF
few	TRBV15	-	TRBJ1-2	TGTGCCACCAGCAGAGATTCAGGGTTGGGCTACACCTTC	CATSRDSGLGYTF
-	TRBV7-2	TRBD2	TRBJ2-3	TGTGCCAGCAGCCCGGGGACTAGCGGAAGCACAGATACGCAGTATTTT	CASSPGTSGSTDTQYF
-	TRBV27	-	TRBJ1-3	TGTGCCAGCAGTCGGACAAACGGAAACACCATATATTTT	CASSRTNGNTIYF
-	TRBV7-9	-	TRBJ1-5	TGTGCCAGCAGCTTAGTAGGGGGGGTTAAAGGCAATCAGCCCCAGCATTTT	CASSLVGGVKGNQPQHF
-	TRBV4-2	TRBD1	TRBJ2-1	TGTGCCAGCAGCGGGGGGACAGGGGCCTTGATGAATGAGCAGTTCTTC	CASSGGTGALMNEQFF
-	TRBV7-9	TRBD2	TRBJ2-7	TGTGCCAGCAGCCCATCGGGACTAGCGGGAGTGGGCGAGCAGTACTTC	CASSPSGLAGVGEQYF
once	TRBV28	-	TRBJ1-2	TGTGCCAGCGAGACTAACTATGGCTACACCTTC	CASETNYGYTF
-	TRBV14	TRBD1	TRBJ1-2	TGTGCCAGCAGCCAAGGACAGGGCAACTATGGCTACACCTTC	CASSQGQGNYGYTF
-	TRBV11-3	-	TRBJ1-2	TGTGCCAGCAGCTCGAGGCTGGAACTCTATGGCTACACCTTC	CASSSRLELYGYTF
-	TRBV25-1	TRBD1	TRBJ1-2	TGTGCCAGCAGTGATCAGGGGGCGCGGGGCTACACCTTC	CASSDQGARGYTF
few	TRBV29-1	-	TRBJ1-1	TGCAGCGTTGGCGCAGGGGATACTGAAGCTTTCTTT	CSVGAGDTEAFF
many	TRBV10-3	TRBD1	TRBJ2-5	TGTGCCATCAGAGGGGGACAGGGACCGGGGGAGACCCAGTACTTC	CAIRGGQGPGETQYF
-	TRBV3-1/TRBV3-2	-	TRBJ1-6	TGTGCCAGCAGCACCCGGGAGCGGCGTTCACCCCTCCACTTT	CASSTRERRSPLHF
-	TRBV6-2/TRBV6-3	TRBD1	TRBJ2-5	TGTGCCAGCAGTTACTCACCGGGACAGGGATTGGAGACCCAGTACTTC	CASSYSPGQGLETQYF
-	TRBV4-1	TRBD1	TRBJ1-2	TGCGCCAGCAGCCAAGAGTGGGTACAGGGGGCATCAGGGAACTATGGCTACACCTTC	CASSQEWVQGASGNYGYTF
few	TRBV9	-	TRBJ1-1	TGTGCCAGCAGCTCACAAGGCGGGGTTGAAGCTTTCTTT	CASSSQGGVEAFF
-	TRBV6-2/TRBV6-3	-	TRBJ1-6	TGTGCCAGCAGTTACCACAGAGTGGCTTCACCCCTCCACTTT	CASSYHRVASPLHF
-	TRBV30	TRBD1	TRBJ2-7	TGTGCCTGGACCCCTTGGACAGGGAACGAGCAGTACTTC	CAWTPWTGNEQYF
-	TRBV21-1	-	TRBJ1-4	TGTGCCAGCAGCAAAGCGCTGAGGGAGCAAAATGAAAAACTGTTTTTT	CASSKALREQNEKLFF
-	TRBV5-1	-	TRBJ1-1	TGCGCCGGCGCCGACAGATCAGAAGCTTTCTTT	CAGADRSEAFF
-	TRBV18	-	TRBJ1-4	TGTGCCAGCTCGAGCACGGGGGTTGGAGAAAAACTGTTTTTT	CASSSTGVGEKLFF
few	TRBV15	TRBD1	TRBJ1-1	TGTGCCACCAGCAGAGGGTTTGGGACAGGGCTTATCAACACTGAAGCTTTCTTT	CATSRGFGTGLINTEAFF